This TCR beta chain originates from a study of blood T cell repertoires in COVID-19. The overall study: The analysed material was cDNA or gDNA that came from T cells, B-cell-depleted T cells, or PBMCs.

Sequencing was performed with immunoSEQ multiplex PCR; in TCRdb, only in-frame clones are kept and a portion is missing. The sample has over 150,000 clones, 91% seen once. There are 14 residues in the CDR3. In germline, CDR1 is ENHRY, CDR2 SYGVKD. Trimming cost V 9 bases and J 2 bases; bases outside gene matches: 8. This TCR was recovered from a man in his fifties with acute or convalescent COVID-19. Sequencing used peripheral blood. This sequence joins TRBV10-3 and TRBJ1-1; TRBD1 aligns across 8 bases. CDR3 sequence: CAIREDRVNTEAFF. CDR3 DNA sequence: TGTGCCATACGAGAGGACAGGGTCAACACTGAAGCTTTCTTT.